These 14 T cell receptor beta chains share one sample of origin, sequenced in a study of blood T cell repertoires in COVID-19. The data were produced by immunoSEQ multiplex PCR, yet TCRdb's version contains in-frame clones alone and is incomplete. The repertoire holds about 170,000 clones, with about 83% as singletons. Sequencing used peripheral blood. The receptors were sampled from a man aged 18 to 35 with active or convalescent COVID-19.

The V gene is TRBV7-2, the J gene TRBJ2-5, with D perhaps TRBD1 (5 bases). Germline CDR1 reads SGHTA; CDR2 reads FQGNSA. Trimming removed 3 bases from V and 1 base from J, with 12 bases in between. This CDR3 has 15 amino acids. DNA for the CDR3: TGTGCCAGCAGCTTCAGTATAGGGGCCCAAGAGACCCAGTACTTC. Translated, it gives CASSFSIGAQETQYF.

The chain uses TRBV29-1 and TRBJ2-2, with 8 nucleotides matching TRBD1. Germline V gene sequence: CDR1 SQVTM, CDR2 ANQGSEA. The J segment lost 6 bases and the V segment lost 3 bases, leaving 9 bases of the junction unmatched. The CDR3 sequence is 15 residues long. For the CDR3, the DNA is TGCAGCGTTGATTCCGGACAGGGATCTTCCGGGGAGCTGTTTTTT. It specifies CSVDSGQGSSGELFF.

This clone was seen a handful of times. This chain uses TRBV3-1 (or the pseudogene TRBV3-2) with TRBJ2-2; tentatively, D is TRBD2 (5 bases). There are 14 residues in the CDR3. Trimming removed 3 bases from V and 6 bases from J, with 11 bases in between. CDR1 is LGHDT, CDR2 YNNKEL, per germline (reference sequence). The CDR3: CASSQADLAGELFF. CDR3 sequence (DNA): TGTGCCAGCAGCCAGGCGGACTTGGCCGGGGAGCTGTTTTTT.

The genes are TRBV3-1 (or the pseudogene TRBV3-2) and TRBJ1-4; D possibly corresponds to TRBD1 (5 bases). The CDR3 is 13 residues long. Trimming stripped 3 bases from V and 8 bases from J, with 10 bases between. Germline V gene data show CDR1 as LGHDT and CDR2 as YNNKEL (reference sequence). The CDR3 DNA is TGTGCCAGCAGCCATAGGGGCTCCGAAAAACTGTTTTTT. This codes for CASSHRGSEKLFF.

The chain carries TRBV5-1 and TRBJ2-1; 10 bases agree with TRBD2. With 6 bases clipped from V and 8 bases from J, the junction kept 11 bases outside the gene matches. The CDR3 is 15 amino acids. Germline V gene sequence: CDR1 SGHRS, CDR2 YFSETQ. For the CDR3, the DNA is TGCGCCAGCACTCCGGACCCTAGCGGGAGCTATGAGCAGTTCTTC. Its translation: CASTPDPSGSYEQFF. Looking up the rest from reference TRBV5-1 and TRBJ2-1 gives the full variable domain: KAGVTQTPRYLIKTRGQQVTLSCSPISGHRSVSWYQQTPGQGLQFLFEYFSETQRNKGNFPGRFSGRQFSNSRSEMNVSTLELGDSALYLCASTPDPSGSYEQFFGPGTRLTVL.

The chain links TRBV18 to TRBJ2-7, with D perhaps matching TRBD2 (5 bases). The CDR3 extends over 16 amino acids. Trimming shortened V by 3 bases and J by 1 base, and 16 bases separated the two germline ends. CDR1 and CDR2 from the germline V gene are KGHSH and LQKENI. This CDR3 is CASSPPTGLSSYEQYF. The DNA of the CDR3 is TGTGCCAGCTCACCCCCCACGGGGTTATCGTCCTACGAGCAGTACTTC. Full variable domain (rest looked up from reference TRBV18 and TRBJ2-7): NAGVMQNPRHLVRRRGQEARLRCSPMKGHSHVYWYRQLPEEGLKFMVYLQKENIIDESGMPKERFSAEFPKEGPSILRIQQVVRGDSAAYFCASSPPTGLSSYEQYFGPGTRLTVT.

The J gene is TRBJ1-2, the V gene TRBV29-1; D gene uncertain. The CDR3 loop spans 10 amino acids. The V and J ends lost 8 bases and 2 bases respectively, with 6 bases between them. CDR1 and CDR2 from the germline V gene are SQVTM and ANQGSEA. CDR3: CSCLNYGYTF. DNA of the CDR3: TGCAGCTGTCTCAACTATGGCTACACCTTC.

The CDR3 loop is CASSFSNQPQHF. Here the CDR3 DNA reads TGTGCCAGCAGTTTCAGTAATCAGCCCCAGCATTTT. J is TRBJ1-5 and V is TRBV12-3 or TRBV12-4; D remains ambiguous. The CDR3 length is 12 residues. Trimming left V 3 bases short and J 4 bases short, with 4 bases between.

The V gene is TRBV11-2, the J gene TRBJ2-1; 11 bases are a match to TRBD2. In germline, CDR1 is SGHAT, CDR2 FQNNGV. V lost 1 base and J lost 7; bases outside the gene matches: 6. The CDR3 runs 16 residues. CDR3 DNA: TGTGCCAGCAGCTTAGGATTAGCGGGGGGGCTTAATGAGCAGTTCTTC. Translated: CASSLGLAGGLNEQFF.

The CDR3 DNA reads as TGTGCCAGCAGCCAAACAGGGACCTACACTGAAGCTTTCTTT. Translated, it gives CASSQTGTYTEAFF. The chain carries TRBV28 and TRBJ1-1; D might be TRBD1 (6 bases). CDR3 length: 14 amino acids. Germline V CDR1 and CDR2: MDHEN, SYDVKM. V gave up 6 bases and J gave up 3 bases, with 14 bases separating them.

The V gene is TRBV10-3, the J gene TRBJ2-1; 12 nucleotides match TRBD2. Germline V gives CDR1 ENHRY, CDR2 SYGVKD. Trimming cost V 4 bases and J 5 bases; bases outside gene matches: 0. The CDR3 sequence is 14 residues long. The CDR3 reads CAISGTSGDNEQFF. In nucleotides, the CDR3 is TGTGCCATCAGTGGGACTAGCGGGGACAATGAGCAGTTCTTC.

In DNA, the CDR3 is TGCGCCAGCAGCCGGCGACTAGCGGGAGGTACCAGGGTCCAAGAGACCCAGTACTTC. Protein product: CASSRRLAGGTRVQETQYF. V usage is TRBV4-3 and J usage is TRBJ2-5, with TRBD2 matching over 13 bases. J was trimmed by 1 base and V by 4 bases; bases with no gene match: 12. CDR3 size: 19 residues. Germline-derived CDR1 and CDR2 are LGHNA and YSLEER.

V is TRBV15 and J is TRBJ2-7, with 7 bases that match TRBD2. With 6 bases clipped from V and 5 bases from J, the junction kept 16 bases outside the gene matches. Germline-derived CDR1 and CDR2 are LNHNV and YYDKDF (reference sequence). The CDR3 sequence is 16 residues long. CDR3 in amino acids: CATSTFSGPLPNEQYF. Written as DNA, the CDR3 is TGTGCCACCAGTACCTTTAGCGGGCCGCTTCCTAACGAGCAGTACTTC.

This chain's CDR3 is CASGVFQQGYTF. The DNA of the CDR3 is TGCGCCAGCGGAGTATTCCAGCAAGGCTACACCTTC. The chain uses TRBV5-1 and TRBJ1-2; D not resolved. There are 12 residues in the CDR3. Germline V gene sequence: CDR1 SGHRS, CDR2 YFSETQ. Between the trimmed V and J ends, which lost 7 bases and 8 bases, there was a span of 15 bases.